This T cell receptor (beta chain) was recovered during a study of relationships among human T cell subsets. Findings and caveats of the study: Many CDR3s were shared across Th1, Th2 and regulatory subsets. Over 55% of CD8+ cytotoxic sequences were in clones over 100 reads; regulatory and Th2 had few.

A word on this clonotype: Its antigen is unknown.

The T cell receptor alpha and beta CDR3 regions were amplified from mRNA by semiquantitative ARM-PCR. Tagged nested gene-specific primers were used first, then communal superprimers amplified exponentially. Each CDR3 protein gets one entry after TCRdb re-called the multiplex PCR reads with MiXCR. This table holds 16,000 or so distinct CDR3 sequences, roughly 64% found once. Germline V gives CDR1 MGHRA, CDR2 YSYEKL. CDR3 length: 14 residues. With 3 bases removed from V and 0 bases from J, the gap between germline ends came to 9 bases. The sequencing sample was made of total T cells sorted from blood. This chain uses TRBV4-1 with TRBJ2-7; D is ambiguous. This receptor was identified in a man aged 40-49 years in good health. CDR3: CASSQVVSSYEQYF. The DNA for the CDR3 is TGCGCCAGCAGCCAGGTGGTGAGCTCCTACGAGCAGTACTTC.